This T cell receptor (beta chain) was retrieved from a study of long-term antiretroviral therapy in people with HIV. Investigators performed immunoSEQ version v3.0 at survey level. The table came from immunoSEQ multiplex PCR; TCRdb's copy has only in-frame clones and leaves some out. This table holds 35,000 or so clones, approximately 83% found once. Every donor contributed at least one pre-ART and at least two post-ART PBMC samples. Samples held roughly 0.95-11 million cryopreserved PBMC, and DNA extraction followed. The clonotype originates from a man aged 18-30 years with HIV. Sequences were derived from unsorted PBMCs, sampled 2.2 years after starting antiretroviral therapy.

The CDR3 here is CASSLFGQGVYEQYF. CDR3 coding DNA: TGTGCCAGCAGCTTATTTGGACAGGGGGTTTACGAGCAGTACTTC. The J gene is TRBJ2-7, the V gene TRBV11-1; 10 bases align to TRBD1. CDR3 length equals 15 residues. Germline V gene sequence: CDR1 SGHAT, CDR2 FQDESV (reference sequence). Germline trimming cut 2 bases from V and 4 bases from J; bases unmatched to any gene: 5.